One and the same sample provided the 7 T cell receptor beta chains below, sequenced in a study of shared clonotypes between healthy human individuals. Assay used: immunoSEQ multiplex PCR; TCRdb lists only in-frame clones, some missing. Seen here are about 2 million clones, approximately 95% observed once, and the top ten hold under 0.15%. Sequencing used naive CD4+ T cells sorted from blood. Subset given: CD45RA+ positively selected. These receptors were taken from a man younger than 35 in good health.

About this clone itself: This sample includes further DNA sequences coding for the same CDR3. The CDR3 sequence: CASSLARSYEQYF. The CDR3, as DNA: TGTGCCAGCAGCTTAGCGCGGAGCTACGAGCAGTACTTC. The chain carries TRBV7-9 and TRBJ2-7, with no clear D. The V gene lost 0 bases and the J gene lost 3 bases, with 6 bases spanning the gap. The CDR3 is made up of 13 amino acids. The germline CDR1 and CDR2 sequences are SEHNR and FQNEAQ (reference sequence).

This clone was recorded only once. This chain joins TRBV19 and TRBJ1-2; D call uncertain. The CDR3 is made up of 15 amino acids. Germline values: CDR1 LNHDA, CDR2 SQIVND (reference sequence). V lost 5 bases, J lost 0 bases, and 13 bases lay in between. CDR3 sequence reads: CASSLVAGSNYGYTF. The CDR3 DNA reads TGTGCCAGTAGTCTAGTGGCAGGCTCTAACTATGGCTACACCTTC.

This clone occurred many times. The rearrangement joins TRBV4-3 to TRBJ1-2; TRBD1 matches at 9 bases. V lost 4 bases to trimming and J lost 3 bases; unmatched junction nucleotides: 6. Looked up from germline, CDR1 is LGHNA and CDR2 is YSLEER. The CDR3 runs 15 residues. The CDR3 DNA follows: TGCGCCAGCAGCCCTGGACAGGGGATTTACTATGGCTACACCTTC. It is translated as CASSPGQGIYYGYTF.

V and J are TRBV7-2 and TRBJ1-3, with a weak D call TRBD1 (5 bases). V was pared by 1 base and J by 2 bases, with 12 bases between. CDR1 is SGHTA, CDR2 FQGNSA, per germline. The CDR3 runs 16 residues. CDR3 amino acids: CASSLVAGQAGNTIYF. The CDR3, as DNA: TGTGCCAGCAGCTTAGTAGCGGGGCAGGCTGGAAACACCATATATTTT.

The chain combines TRBV7-9 with TRBJ2-2; 7 bases match TRBD2. V lost 8 bases and J lost 5; bases outside the gene matches: 8. The CDR3 length is 14 residues. Germline values: CDR1 SEHNR, CDR2 FQNEAQ (reference sequence). CDR3 region: CASLGLEGTGELFF. Written as DNA, the CDR3 is TGTGCCAGCCTCGGACTAGAGGGAACCGGGGAGCTGTTTTTT.

The chain carries TRBV5-6 and TRBJ1-2; the D gene is possibly TRBD1 (5 bases). Trimming took 1 base from V and 6 from J, leaving 19 bases between them. CDR1 SGHDT and CDR2 YYEEEE come from the germline V gene. There are 16 residues in the CDR3. CDR3 residues: CASSLYGWGADDGYTF. As DNA, the CDR3 is TGTGCCAGCAGCTTGTATGGCTGGGGCGCTGACGATGGCTACACCTTC.

This clone was counted a single time. The CDR3: CAWSVGIGGLWYEQYF. CDR3 nucleotides: TGTGCCTGGAGTGTCGGAATAGGGGGCTTATGGTACGAGCAGTACTTC. The rearrangement uses TRBV30 and TRBJ2-7; 7 bases are shared with TRBD1. V shed 0 bases, J shed 4 bases, and the junction held 12 bases outside the gene matches. Germline V CDR1 and CDR2: GTSNPN, SVGIG (reference sequence). The CDR3 totals 16 residues.